This entry lists 14 T cell receptor beta chains sequenced from one sample in a study of immune heterogeneity within non-small cell lung tumors. Multiplex PCR was performed with 32 V and 13 J primers, and it amplified TCR beta CDR3. TCRdb re-derived calls from the multiplex PCR reads in MiXCR, one entry per CDR3 protein. The sample has around 12,000 distinct CDR3 sequences; around a fifth are singletons. Genomic DNA from bulk tumor acted as the template, and 600 ng was loaded per sample. Several widely spaced biopsies per primary tumor were taken during surgery. Newly diagnosed with untreated non-small cell lung cancer, the patients underwent curative surgery. Material for sequencing was lung tumor tissue. Receptors originate from a man aged 55 to 70 with non-small cell lung cancer.

This clonotype occurred many times. The chain couples TRBV19 to TRBJ2-7; 9 bases fit TRBD2. The CDR3 extends over 17 amino acids. The trim removed 7 bases at V and 0 bases at J, leaving 13 bases unmatched. Germline CDR1 reads LNHDA; CDR2 reads SQIVND (reference sequence). The CDR3 region has the DNA TGTGCCAGTATTGTGCGGGAGGGCGAGACATACTCCTACGAGCAGTACTTC. Its translation is CASIVREGETYSYEQYF.

The V and J genes are TRBV2 and TRBJ2-7; D ambiguous. Germline lookup yields CDR1 SNHLY and CDR2 FYNNEI. V gave up 3 bases and J gave up 11 bases, with 11 bases separating them. The CDR3 has 11 residues. This CDR3 is CASSDITEEYF. The CDR3 DNA follows: TGTGCCAGCAGTGACATAACTGAGGAGTACTTC.

This clonotype was detected a few times. This sequence joins TRBV7-9 and TRBJ2-2, with D maybe TRBD1 (6 bases). This CDR3 region has 12 residues. Trimming pared 11 bases from V and 2 bases from J, leaving 9 bases between. CDR1 is SEHNR and CDR2 is FQNEAQ in the germline V gene (reference sequence). CDR3 nucleotides: TGTGCCCCGGGGACAAACACCGGGGAGCTGTTTTTT. Its protein product is CAPGTNTGELFF.

With respect to this clonotype: A much larger clone sits a single nucleotide away, making a read error possible. This sequence joins TRBV2 and TRBJ1-5, with TRBD1 identical over 7 bases. This CDR3 comprises 14 residues. The ends lost 7 bases at V and 2 bases at J; junction bases unmatched: 5. Germline assignment: CDR1 SNHLY and CDR2 FYNNEI. The CDR3 DNA follows: TGTGCCAGCATCGTCACAGGGGGCAATCAGCCCCAGCATTTT. Protein product: CASIVTGGNQPQHF. Combining the CDR3 with reference TRBV2 and TRBJ1-5 gives the whole variable domain EPEVTQTPSHQVTQMGQEVILRCVPISNHLYFYWYRQILGQKVEFLVSFYNNEISEKSEIFDDQFSVERPDGSNFTLKIRSTKLEDSAMYFCASIVTGGNQPQHFGDGTRLSIL.

This clonotype showed up just a few times. The CDR3 nucleotides are TGTGCCAGCAGTTTAACCTTCGGACTAGCGGGCACAGATACGCAGTATTTT. Translating it yields CASSLTFGLAGTDTQYF. The V call is TRBV27, the J call TRBJ2-3, with 10 bases aligning to TRBD2. The length of the CDR3 is 17 residues. The germline V gene has CDR1 MNHEY and CDR2 SMNVEV (reference sequence). V lost 2 bases and J lost 1; bases outside the gene matches: 6.

This chain joins TRBV7-3 and TRBJ2-1; 7 bases align to TRBD2. This CDR3 has 14 amino acids. V shed 3 bases and J 9 bases; nucleotides not matched to a gene: 8. Germline V lookup: CDR1 SGHTA, CDR2 FQGTGA. The CDR3 DNA sequence: TGTGCCAGCAGCTTGGAGGGAGGGCTAGGTGAGCAGTTCTTC. The encoded protein is CASSLEGGLGEQFF.

The chain has TRBV27 and TRBJ2-7; D uncertain. This CDR3 is built from 13 residues. Germline CDR1 and CDR2: MNHEY and SMNVEV (reference sequence). The V end lost 3 bases, the J end lost 3 bases, and 9 bases lay between the germline ends. The CDR3 region has the DNA TGTGCCAGCAGTTTCGGGCAAGACTACGAGCAGTACTTC. Its translation: CASSFGQDYEQYF.

This clonotype was seen a handful of times. The chain carries TRBV6-6 and TRBJ1-5; no definite D call. The V gene's germline CDR1 is MNHNY and CDR2 SVGAGI (reference sequence). V was cut by 2 bases and J by 0 bases, with 8 bases left in between. There are 15 residues in the CDR3. The CDR3, as DNA: TGTGCCAGCAGTTACCGGAGGGATAGCAATCAGCCCCAGCATTTT. This encodes CASSYRRDSNQPQHF.

This clonotype was seen at least ten times. The J gene is TRBJ1-1, the V gene TRBV2; 10 nucleotides match TRBD1. CDR1 and CDR2 (germline): SNHLY, FYNNEI. The CDR3 sequence is 16 residues long. The junction had 8 bases not matched to a gene; V was cut back by 6 bases and J by 1 base. CDR3 loop: CASRAGTGVSNTEAFF. DNA for the CDR3: TGTGCCAGCAGAGCCGGGACAGGGGTTTCGAACACTGAAGCTTTCTTT.

This clonotype was seen more than once but under ten times. J is TRBJ2-1 and V is TRBV12-5; 10 bases line up with TRBD2. Germline V gene lookup returns CDR1 LGHNT and CDR2 FRNRAP. Trimming at V came to 1 base and at J to 3 bases, leaving 0 bases not matched to a gene. This CDR3 region has 15 residues. CDR3 DNA: TGTGCTAGTGGTTTGGCTAGCGGGGGCTACAATGAGCAGTTCTTC. Translating it yields CASGLASGGYNEQFF.

Only a few counts were recorded for this clonotype. The chain joins TRBV7-8 to TRBJ2-7, with 8 positions matching TRBD1. Trimming cost V 1 base and J 5 bases; bases outside gene matches: 10. The CDR3 is 16 amino acids. Germline CDR1 and CDR2: SGHVS and FQNEAQ. CDR3 amino acids: CASSLGKTGAPNEQYF. In DNA form, the CDR3 reads TGTGCCAGCAGCTTAGGAAAGACAGGGGCTCCTAACGAGCAGTACTTC. Based on the CDR3 plus reference TRBV7-8 and TRBJ2-7, the full variable domain is GAGVSQSPRYKVAKRGQDVALRCDPISGHVSLFWYQQALGQGPEFLTYFQNEAQLDKSGLPSDRFFAERPEGSVSTLKIQRTQQEDSAVYLCASSLGKTGAPNEQYFGPGTRLTVT.

This clonotype ranks as medium-sized (0.01 to 0.1%). This chain connects TRBV20-1 to TRBJ2-7, with 8 bases identical to TRBD2. V was clipped by 5 bases and J by 7 bases; unmatched bases: 13. The CDR3 is 14 amino acids. The germline CDR1 and CDR2 sequences are DFQATT and SNEGSKA (reference sequence). The CDR3 sequence is CSAAREGGKGEQYF. For the CDR3, the DNA is TGCAGTGCTGCACGGGAGGGCGGTAAAGGGGAGCAGTACTTC.

This chain uses TRBV6-1 with TRBJ2-1; TRBD2 aligns across 10 bases. Per the germline V gene, CDR1 is MNHNS and CDR2 is SASEGT. The CDR3 has 16 amino acids. Unmatched junction bases numbered 8, after V lost 1 base and J lost 8 bases. For the CDR3, the DNA is TGTGCCAGCAGTGAAGAGCTAGCGGGAGTATTTTATGAGCAGTTCTTC. Translating gives CASSEELAGVFYEQFF.

This clonotype is medium-sized within its sample. The chain is built from TRBV12-3 or TRBV12-4 and TRBJ2-1; D possibly matches TRBD1 or TRBD2 (5 bases each). This CDR3 has 12 amino acids. The V and J ends lost 4 bases and 10 bases respectively, with 11 bases between them. CDR3 residues: CASSYNRDEQFF. DNA of the CDR3: TGTGCCAGCAGTTACAACCGGGACGAGCAGTTCTTC.